A selection of T cell receptor beta chains follows, all from one sample in a study of cytomegalovirus exposure and HLA in healthy donors. Here immunoSEQ multiplex PCR was the method, and the copy in TCRdb shows in-frame clones only, minus some. The profile shows approximately 99,000 clones, 81% of them singletons. Sequenced material: PBMCs. Every receptor here comes from a man in his forties in good health and CMV-seropositive. The CDR3 runs from the conserved cysteine through the conserved F or W. The order of the fields is CDR3 DNA, CDR3 protein, J gene, V gene, clone size, D gene. A D gene is named only where the DNA matches it firmly. Clone size is not always given. Where it is, it says once, few, many or a class for expanded clones.

CDR3nt: TGCGCCAGCAGCTTGGCCGGGACAGGGGGCAACGAGCAGTACTTC
CDR3aa: CASSLAGTGGNEQYF
j_gene: TRBJ2-7
v_gene: TRBV5-1
abundance: .
d_gene: TRBD1

CDR3nt: TGTGCCAGCAGCCAGCCCTACAATGAAAAACTGTTTTTT
CDR3aa: CASSQPYNEKLFF
j_gene: TRBJ1-4
v_gene: TRBV14
abundance: .
d_gene: .

CDR3nt: TGTGCCAGCAGTGGGGTAGCGGGGATAGATACGCAGTATTTT
CDR3aa: CASSGVAGIDTQYF
j_gene: TRBJ2-3
v_gene: TRBV6-1
abundance: .
d_gene: TRBD2

CDR3nt: TGTGCCAGCAGCCGCGGGAGCCCGAGCACAGATACGCAGTATTTT
CDR3aa: CASSRGSPSTDTQYF
j_gene: TRBJ2-3
v_gene: TRBV14
abundance: few
d_gene: TRBD2

CDR3nt: TGTGCCAGCAGAGCAGGGGACGAGCAGTACTTC
CDR3aa: CASRAGDEQYF
j_gene: TRBJ2-7
v_gene: TRBV7-8
abundance: .
d_gene: .

CDR3nt: TGTGCCAGCAGCTTTGGGGGGAAGACCCAGTACTTC
CDR3aa: CASSFGGKTQYF
j_gene: TRBJ2-5
v_gene: TRBV5-8
abundance: .
d_gene: .

CDR3nt: TGTGCCAGCAGTTCCGGGGACAGGGGGCGAACCAACTCCTACGAGCAGTACTTC
CDR3aa: CASSSGDRGRTNSYEQYF
j_gene: TRBJ2-7
v_gene: TRBV5-8
abundance: .
d_gene: TRBD1

CDR3nt: TGCGCCAGCAGTCGCGGGACTAGCGGGAATGAGCAGTTCTTC
CDR3aa: CASSRGTSGNEQFF
j_gene: TRBJ2-1
v_gene: TRBV10-1
abundance: .
d_gene: TRBD2

CDR3nt: TGTGCCAGTCAGGGACAGGGGGCTTACAATGAGCAGTTCTTC
CDR3aa: CASQGQGAYNEQFF
j_gene: TRBJ2-1
v_gene: TRBV6-6
abundance: .
d_gene: TRBD1

CDR3nt: TGTGCCAGCTGTAGCGGGGCTGAGCGGACCCAGTACTTC
CDR3aa: CASCSGAERTQYF
j_gene: TRBJ2-5
v_gene: TRBV2
abundance: .
d_gene: TRBD2

CDR3nt: TGTGCCAGCAGCTTACAGGGGGCTCCGAATGAGCAGTTCTTC
CDR3aa: CASSLQGAPNEQFF
j_gene: TRBJ2-1
v_gene: TRBV7-9
abundance: few
d_gene: TRBD1

CDR3nt: TGCGCCAGCAGCCCCGGGACTAGCGGAACCTACGAGCAGTACTTC
CDR3aa: CASSPGTSGTYEQYF
j_gene: TRBJ2-7
v_gene: TRBV5-1
abundance: .
d_gene: TRBD2

CDR3nt: TGTGCCAGCTCCAGAGACAGGGTGGCCACTGAAGCTTTCTTT
CDR3aa: CASSRDRVATEAFF
j_gene: TRBJ1-1
v_gene: TRBV18
abundance: .
d_gene: TRBD1

CDR3nt: TGTTCCAGCAGCCGCCGGGGGGGAACTAGCACTGAAGCTTTCTTT
CDR3aa: CSSSRRGGTSTEAFF
j_gene: TRBJ1-1
v_gene: TRBV7-9
abundance: .
d_gene: .

CDR3nt: TGTTCCAGCAGTCCCTCTAGCGGGAGGGGGGGCACAGATACGCAGTATTTT
CDR3aa: CSSSPSSGRGGTDTQYF
j_gene: TRBJ2-3
v_gene: TRBV7-9
abundance: .
d_gene: TRBD2

CDR3nt: TGTGCCAGCAGCTTAGACGGACAGGGGCTGAACACTGAAGCTTTCTTT
CDR3aa: CASSLDGQGLNTEAFF
j_gene: TRBJ1-1
v_gene: TRBV7-9
abundance: .
d_gene: TRBD1

CDR3nt: TGTGCCACCAAAGATACGCAGTATTTT
CDR3aa: CATKDTQYF
j_gene: TRBJ2-3
v_gene: TRBV28
abundance: .
d_gene: .

CDR3nt: TGTGCCAGCAACCCAGGGGGGAGGCTCTACAATGAGCAGTTCTTC
CDR3aa: CASNPGGRLYNEQFF
j_gene: TRBJ2-1
v_gene: TRBV6-5
abundance: few
d_gene: .

CDR3nt: TGTGCCAGCAGCTTAGGAGGGAACACTGAAGCTTTCTTT
CDR3aa: CASSLGGNTEAFF
j_gene: TRBJ1-1
v_gene: TRBV11-3
abundance: .
d_gene: .

CDR3nt: TGTGCCAGCAGCTTAGGGCAGGGGGAAGGTTTACATCAGCCCCAGCATTTT
CDR3aa: CASSLGQGEGLHQPQHF
j_gene: TRBJ1-5
v_gene: TRBV5-8
abundance: few
d_gene: TRBD1

CDR3nt: TGTGCCAGCAGAGGACAGGGGTCCCATTCACCCCTCCACTTT
CDR3aa: CASRGQGSHSPLHF
j_gene: TRBJ1-6
v_gene: TRBV5-8
abundance: .
d_gene: TRBD1

CDR3nt: TGTGCCAGCTCAAAGCGACAGGGGGCCTACGAGCAGTACTTC
CDR3aa: CASSKRQGAYEQYF
j_gene: TRBJ2-7
v_gene: TRBV18
abundance: .
d_gene: TRBD1

CDR3nt: TGTGCCAGCAGATACAGTACTGAAGCTTTCTTT
CDR3aa: CASRYSTEAFF
j_gene: TRBJ1-1
v_gene: TRBV2
abundance: .
d_gene: .

CDR3nt: TGTGCCACCAGCAGCCAAGACAGTCATGCAGATACGCAGTATTTT
CDR3aa: CATSSQDSHADTQYF
j_gene: TRBJ2-3
v_gene: TRBV15
abundance: once
d_gene: .

CDR3nt: TGTGCCAGTCGTTACACGGAGTCCTACGAGCAGTACTTC
CDR3aa: CASRYTESYEQYF
j_gene: TRBJ2-7
v_gene: TRBV2
abundance: .
d_gene: .

CDR3nt: TGTGCCAGCAGTGCAGGTGAAGCTTTCTTT
CDR3aa: CASSAGEAFF
j_gene: TRBJ1-1
v_gene: TRBV2
abundance: .
d_gene: .

CDR3nt: TGCGCCAGCAGCTCGGGACAGCACACCGGGGAGCTGTTTTTT
CDR3aa: CASSSGQHTGELFF
j_gene: TRBJ2-2
v_gene: TRBV5-1
abundance: .
d_gene: TRBD1

CDR3nt: TGTGCCATCAGTGGTCTAGGGACAGGGGATGGGTATGGCTACACCTTC
CDR3aa: CAISGLGTGDGYGYTF
j_gene: TRBJ1-2
v_gene: TRBV10-3
abundance: .
d_gene: TRBD1

CDR3nt: TGCGCCAGCAGCTTTTCTCCGGGACAGGGCTATGGCTACACCTTC
CDR3aa: CASSFSPGQGYGYTF
j_gene: TRBJ1-2
v_gene: TRBV5-1
abundance: .
d_gene: TRBD1

CDR3nt: TGTGCCACGAGACAGGGAACGGTGAATGAGCAGTTCTTC
CDR3aa: CATRQGTVNEQFF
j_gene: TRBJ2-1
v_gene: TRBV15
abundance: once
d_gene: TRBD1

CDR3nt: TGTGCCAGCTCACCAGCACAGTCGAATGGCTACACCTTC
CDR3aa: CASSPAQSNGYTF
j_gene: TRBJ1-2
v_gene: TRBV18
abundance: .
d_gene: .

CDR3nt: TGTGCCAGCAGTTTAGCGGGAGGGTCCTACGAGCAGTACTTC
CDR3aa: CASSLAGGSYEQYF
j_gene: TRBJ2-7
v_gene: TRBV28
abundance: few
d_gene: TRBD2

CDR3nt: TGTGCCAGCAGCTCCAGGACAGGCCCGAACTATGGCTACACCTTC
CDR3aa: CASSSRTGPNYGYTF
j_gene: TRBJ1-2
v_gene: TRBV7-9
abundance: .
d_gene: TRBD1

CDR3nt: TGCGCCAGCAGCGAATCAGGGAAGGGAATCACCGGGGAGCTGTTTTTT
CDR3aa: CASSESGKGITGELFF
j_gene: TRBJ2-2
v_gene: TRBV5-1
abundance: .
d_gene: .

CDR3nt: TGTGCCAGCGGAGGGACTAGCGGGCTAACAGATACGCAGTATTTT
CDR3aa: CASGGTSGLTDTQYF
j_gene: TRBJ2-3
v_gene: TRBV9
abundance: .
d_gene: TRBD2

CDR3nt: TGTGCCAGTAGCCCCACCGGGACAGGGTATGGCTACACCTTC
CDR3aa: CASSPTGTGYGYTF
j_gene: TRBJ1-2
v_gene: TRBV19
abundance: .
d_gene: TRBD1

CDR3nt: TGTGCCAGCAGTACAACGGGGGGCACCGGGGAGCTGTTTTTT
CDR3aa: CASSTTGGTGELFF
j_gene: TRBJ2-2
v_gene: TRBV11-2
abundance: .
d_gene: TRBD2